This is a list of T cell receptor beta chains from one sample in a study of blood T cell repertoires in COVID-19. Using immunoSEQ multiplex PCR, the repertoire was profiled, and TCRdb retains in-frame clones only, with some absent. The table shows 240,000 or so clones, with 75% to 90% occurring only once. The sequenced material came from PBMCs or T cells enriched from blood (not recorded which). Every receptor here comes from a man in his forties or fifties who had recovered from COVID-19. Both conserved end residues are part of each CDR3. D genes are given only for firm matches. Some rows have no size entry. The others give once, few or many, or a class for an expanded clone.

>TRBJ1-5|-|TRBV28|once
CASTSGGGRQPQHF
TGTGCCAGCACCTCGGGAGGGGGAAGACAGCCCCAGCATTTT
>TRBJ2-1|-|TRBV19|-
CASTTSIANEQFF
TGTGCCAGTACCACTAGCATCGCTAATGAGCAGTTCTTC
>TRBJ1-5|-|TRBV27|-
CASSLLSKLSNQPQHF
TGTGCCAGCAGCCTATTGAGCAAACTCAGCAATCAGCCCCAGCATTTT
>TRBJ1-4|TRBD1|TRBV28|-
CASSYQKGGAYEKLFF
TGTGCCAGCAGTTATCAAAAAGGGGGCGCCTATGAAAAACTGTTTTTT
>TRBJ1-3|-|TRBV18|-
CASSLPGSGNTIYF
TGTGCCAGCTCACTCCCGGGGTCTGGAAACACCATATATTTT
>TRBJ2-4|TRBD2|TRBV7-9|-
CASSPSPGLAEKNIQYF
TGTGCCAGCAGCCCATCCCCCGGACTAGCGGAAAAAAACATTCAGTACTTC
>TRBJ2-7|-|TRBV7-9|-
CASSNLSRGKHEQYF
TGTGCCAGCAGCAACTTATCCAGGGGCAAGCACGAGCAGTACTTC
>TRBJ2-5|-|TRBV6-5|once
CASSRVAGGETQYF
TGTGCCAGCAGCCGGGTAGCCGGAGGGGAGACCCAGTACTTC
>TRBJ2-7|TRBD2|TRBV4-1|-
CASSRHGTSGGRSSYEQYF
TGCGCCAGCAGCCGACACGGGACTAGCGGGGGGCGTAGCTCCTACGAGCAGTACTTC
>TRBJ2-7|-|TRBV6-5|-
CASSYPGMRYEQYF
TGTGCCAGCAGTTACCCGGGGATGCGCTACGAGCAGTACTTC
>TRBJ2-3|-|TRBV11-2|-
CASSLDFVTDTQYF
TGTGCCAGCAGCTTAGATTTTGTAACAGATACGCAGTATTTT
>TRBJ2-5|-|TRBV7-9|-
CASSFTRETQYF
TGTGCCAGCAGCTTTACGCGAGAGACCCAGTACTTC
>TRBJ2-7|-|TRBV7-2|-
CASSISQGFSYEQYF
TGTGCCAGCAGCATCTCCCAGGGTTTCTCCTACGAGCAGTACTTC
>TRBJ1-2|-|TRBV6-5|-
CASSRGLNYGYTF
TGTGCCAGCAGTCGCGGGTTGAACTATGGCTACACCTTC
>TRBJ1-3|TRBD1|TRBV7-9|-
CASTTRGTDETGNTIYF
TGTGCCAGCACTACCAGAGGGACAGACGAAACTGGAAACACCATATATTTT
>TRBJ2-7|TRBD1|TRBV6-5|-
CASSRQGRTYEQYF
TGTGCCAGCAGTCGACAGGGAAGGACCTACGAGCAGTACTTC
>TRBJ2-1|-|TRBV2|-
CASSEKQDFGEQFF
TGTGCCAGCAGTGAGAAGCAGGACTTCGGGGAGCAGTTCTTC